This TCR beta chain was sequenced in a study of cytomegalovirus exposure and HLA in healthy donors. Overall study results and limits: Earlier analysis found most TCR beta V segments productive about 90% or about 30% of the time. As confirmed in vitro, a few CMV-associated chains were specific for CMV antigens. Researchers counted roughly 150 TCR beta chains as cytomegalovirus-associated.

The V segment lost 3 bases and the J segment 8 bases; nucleotides outside the gene matches: 12. Looked up from germline, CDR1 is LGHNA and CDR2 is YSLEER. This CDR3 region has 17 residues. The PCR contained 60 Vbeta and 13 Jbeta primers. Assay used: immunoSEQ multiplex PCR; TCRdb lists only in-frame clones, some missing. The sample yields approximately 61,000 clones, about 61% seen once. With respect to this clone: The antigen is undetermined.

V usage is TRBV4-3 and J usage is TRBJ2-2; 10 positions match TRBD2. This clonotype originated in a woman aged 45-65 years in good health and CMV-seronegative. The sequencing input was PBMCs. The CDR3 nucleotides read TGCGCCAGCAGCCAGGGGCTGGGACTAGCGTTTATTGGGGAGCTGTTTTTT. Amino acid sequence: CASSQGLGLAFIGELFF.